This TCR beta chain was identified in a study of blood T cells in healthy people across ages. General study results and limits: Lack of knowledge of donor CMV status possibly confounded expanded clonotype changes. Higher diversity, along with more naive CD4+ cells, distinguished long-lived donors from aged donors. The fall in TCR beta diversity per million T cells was roughly linear with age.

The second PCR ran roughly 6 to 11 cycles with a sample-barcoded 5' primer and J-beta primers. Each CDR3 protein gets one entry after TCRdb re-called the 5' RACE reads with MiXCR. The table lists approximately 850,000 distinct CDR3 sequences, around 45% of them singletons, with about 21% in the top ten. As for this clonotype: Its antigen is unknown. One end of the junction is discordant with germline, which a read error may explain.

Total RNA, at least 6 micrograms per sample, came from PBMCs. The receptor's source is a man aged 55-75 years in good health. Sample: blood.

The DNA of the CDR3 is TGCGCCAGCAGATTTAGCGGGGGGGCCCCAAGCGAGCAGTACTTC. Its protein product is CASRFSGGAPSEQYF. The chain links TRBV7-2 to TRBJ2-4, with TRBD2 identical over 11 bases. The last part of the DNA fits TRBJ2-7 better; the J call may be wrong. The CDR3 runs 15 residues. The germline CDR1 and CDR2 sequences are SGHTA and FQGNSA.